The rows below give T cell receptor beta chains drawn from one sample of a study of early T cells in non-severe SARS-CoV-2 infection. MiXCR was run by TCRdb on the 5' RACE reads, yielding one entry per CDR3 protein. The sample lists tens of thousands of distinct CDR3 sequences; roughly 6.5% were seen once. The sample consisted of whole blood. These receptors all come from an adult who was a healthcare worker with PCR-confirmed SARS-CoV-2 infection or an uninfected control (not recorded which). Each CDR3 is given with its conserved first and last residue. A D gene is named only where the DNA matches it firmly. Clone size is shown for a subset of rows, as once, few, many or a class of expanded clone.

>TRBV5-1|TRBJ2-1|.|.
TGCGCCAGCAGCTTCCTGGGAAATGAGCAGTTCTTC
CASSFLGNEQFF
>TRBV2|TRBJ2-3|many|TRBD1
TGTGCCAGCAGTGACAGGACAGGGTGGACAGATACGCAGTATTTT
CASSDRTGWTDTQYF
>TRBV7-2|TRBJ1-2|.|TRBD1
TGTGCCAGCAGCCCCCGGACAGGCCCCTATGGCTACACCTTC
CASSPRTGPYGYTF
>TRBV30|TRBJ2-7|many|.
TGTGCCTGGAGTCCCCTAATCTACGAGCAGTACTTC
CAWSPLIYEQYF
>TRBV7-2|TRBJ2-3|many|.
TGTGCCAGCAGCCAGACTAGGAGGACAGATACGCAGTATTTT
CASSQTRRTDTQYF
>TRBV5-1|TRBJ2-7|.|TRBD1
TGCGCCAGCAGTAGGGGGACAGGGAACGACGAGCAGTACTTC
CASSRGTGNDEQYF
>TRBV7-2|TRBJ2-1|many|TRBD1
TGTGCCAGCAGCTCTCGGACAGGGGAATACAATGAGCAGTTCTTC
CASSSRTGEYNEQFF
>TRBV7-2|TRBJ2-3|.|TRBD1
TGTGCCAGCAGCTTTCCGGGACAGGGCGGTCAGCCCCAGTATTTT
CASSFPGQGGQPQYF
>TRBV6-5|TRBJ1-3|medium-sized|.
TGTGCCAGCAGTTCAGGAGGGACGGCGAAAAAAAACACCATATATTTT
CASSSGGTAKKNTIYF
>TRBV20-1|TRBJ1-1|few|.
TGCAGTGCTAGTTTCACTGAAGCTTTCTTT
CSASFTEAFF
>TRBV7-9|TRBJ1-5|many|.
TGTGCCAGCAGCTTGGCGGGGGGCAGCAATCAGCCCCAGCATTTT
CASSLAGGSNQPQHF
>TRBV19|TRBJ1-2|few|.
TGTGCCAGTAGTCAACGGACAACTAACTATGGCTACACCTTC
CASSQRTTNYGYTF
>TRBV20-1|TRBJ1-5|many|TRBD1
TGCAGTGTGAAAGCGCGGACAGGGGGCAATCAGCCCCAGCATTTT
CSVKARTGGNQPQHF
>TRBV6-1|TRBJ1-1|many|.
TGTGCCAGCAGTGAGGGATCGAACACTGAAGCTTTCTTT
CASSEGSNTEAFF
>TRBV14|TRBJ2-7|few|.
TGTGCCAGCAGCCAAGAGGGAAGGGTATTCCACGAGCAGTACTTC
CASSQEGRVFHEQYF
>TRBV12-3/TRBV12-4|TRBJ2-7|many|.
TGTGCCAGCAGCAGCATCGGTTTTTCATACGAGCAGTACTTC
CASSSIGFSYEQYF
>TRBV7-9|TRBJ2-5|many|.
TGTGCCAGCAGCTTAGGCAGGGTGTCCGAGACCCAGTACTTC
CASSLGRVSETQYF
>TRBV6-4|TRBJ2-2|few|.
TGTGCCAGCAGTGACTCAGGGGACACCGGGGAGCTGTTTTTT
CASSDSGDTGELFF